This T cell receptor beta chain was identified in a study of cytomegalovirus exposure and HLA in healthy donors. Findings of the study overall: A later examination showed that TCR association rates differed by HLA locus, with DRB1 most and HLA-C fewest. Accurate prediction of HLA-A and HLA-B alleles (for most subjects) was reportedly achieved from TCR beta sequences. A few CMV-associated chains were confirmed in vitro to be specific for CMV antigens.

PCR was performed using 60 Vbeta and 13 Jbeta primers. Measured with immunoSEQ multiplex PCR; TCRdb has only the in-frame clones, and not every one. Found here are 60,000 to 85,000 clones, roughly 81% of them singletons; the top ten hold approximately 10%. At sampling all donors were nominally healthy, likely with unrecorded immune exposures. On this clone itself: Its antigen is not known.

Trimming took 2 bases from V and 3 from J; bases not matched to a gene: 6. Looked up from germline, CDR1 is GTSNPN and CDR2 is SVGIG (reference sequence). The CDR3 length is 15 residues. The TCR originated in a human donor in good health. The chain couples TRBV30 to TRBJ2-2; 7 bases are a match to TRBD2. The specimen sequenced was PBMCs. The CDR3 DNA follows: TGTGCCTGGAGTAGCGGGGAATGGGACACCGGGGAGCTGTTTTTT. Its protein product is CAWSSGEWDTGELFF.